The present T cell receptor (beta chain) was sequenced within a study of blood T cell repertoires in COVID-19. The CDR3 loop spans 15 amino acids. Trimming at V came to 6 bases and at J to 4 bases, leaving 6 bases not matched to a gene. Germline V gene data show CDR1 as MNHEY and CDR2 as SVGAGI. The protocol was immunoSEQ multiplex PCR, while the TCRdb copy is restricted to in-frame clones and leaves out a portion. The profile shows approximately 230,000 clones, 80% to 90% of them singletons. The sequenced material came from peripheral blood. This receptor was obtained from a man aged 25-40 years with active or convalescent COVID-19. This sequence joins TRBV6-5 and TRBJ2-2, with 9 positions matching TRBD1. The CDR3 DNA reads as TGTGCCAGCAGAGGACAGGGGATGCTCACCGGGGAGCTGTTTTTT. Encoded protein: CASRGQGMLTGELFF.